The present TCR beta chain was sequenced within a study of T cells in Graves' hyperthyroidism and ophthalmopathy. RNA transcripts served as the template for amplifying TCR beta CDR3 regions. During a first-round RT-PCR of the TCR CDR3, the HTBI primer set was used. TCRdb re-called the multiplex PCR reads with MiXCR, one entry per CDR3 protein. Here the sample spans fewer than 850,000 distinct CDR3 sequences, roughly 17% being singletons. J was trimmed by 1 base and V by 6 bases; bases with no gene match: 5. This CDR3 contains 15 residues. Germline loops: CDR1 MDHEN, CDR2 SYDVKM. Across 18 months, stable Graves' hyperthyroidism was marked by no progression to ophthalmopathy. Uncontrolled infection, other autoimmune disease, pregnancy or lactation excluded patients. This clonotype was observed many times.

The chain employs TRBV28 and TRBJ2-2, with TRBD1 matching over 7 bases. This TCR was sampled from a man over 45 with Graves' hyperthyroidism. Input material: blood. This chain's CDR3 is CASRSGTENTGELFF. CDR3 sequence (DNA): TGTGCCAGCAGGTCCGGGACAGAGAACACCGGGGAGCTGTTTTTT.